Here is one T cell receptor (beta chain) with its context. Its antigen is still unknown. This entry is derived from a study of T cells in tuberculosis. Study-level background: CD1B tetramers identified T cells specific for mycobacterial lipid GMM.

Some clones are missing from TCRdb's copy, which holds only in-frame ones; the method was immunoSEQ multiplex PCR. The sample records tens of thousands of clones, approximately 89% being singletons. Study-wide results and limits: Classification accuracy was 85% to 90% (AUROC under 0.95) with the GMM-specific repertoire.

Time point given: new active TB diagnosis, blood taken before or within 7 days of starting treatment. Unsorted cryopreserved PBMC were sequenced, averaging about 100,000 T cells per clinical donor. The sequences come from PBMCs, collected at tuberculosis diagnosis. The sequence came from an adult with tuberculosis.

The CDR3: CASSSTGGIGNSPLHF. CDR3 DNA sequence: TGTGCCAGCAGCTCAACAGGGGGCATTGGGAATTCACCCCTCCACTTT. This chain connects TRBV5-4 to TRBJ1-6; 9 bases agree with TRBD1. CDR3 size: 16 residues. Germline V gene lookup returns CDR1 SGHNT and CDR2 YYREEE (reference sequence). The V segment lost 3 bases and the J segment 7 bases; nucleotides outside the gene matches: 8.